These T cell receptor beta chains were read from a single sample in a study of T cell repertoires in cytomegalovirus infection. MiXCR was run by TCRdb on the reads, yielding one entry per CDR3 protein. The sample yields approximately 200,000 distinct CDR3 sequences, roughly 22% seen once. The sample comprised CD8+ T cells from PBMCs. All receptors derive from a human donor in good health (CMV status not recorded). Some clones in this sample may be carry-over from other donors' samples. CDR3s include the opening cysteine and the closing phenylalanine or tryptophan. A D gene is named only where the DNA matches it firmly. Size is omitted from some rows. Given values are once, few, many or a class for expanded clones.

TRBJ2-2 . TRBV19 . TGTGCCAGTAGGTGGGGGAGTCGGGACACCGGGGAGCTGTTTTTT CASRWGSRDTGELFF
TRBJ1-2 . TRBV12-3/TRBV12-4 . TGTGCCAGCAGTTTGGAACAGCTATGGGGCTACACCTTC CASSLEQLWGYTF
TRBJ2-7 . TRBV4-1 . TGCGCCAGCAGCCAAGATTCTTTCGGCGCCTACGAGCAGTACTTC CASSQDSFGAYEQYF
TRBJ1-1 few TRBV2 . TGTGCCAGGGACAGTAGGACTGAAGCTTTCTTT CARDSRTEAFF
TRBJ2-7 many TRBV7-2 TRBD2 TGTGCCAGCAGCTTGACTAGCGGGGGGACCTGGGAGCAGTACTTC CASSLTSGGTWEQYF
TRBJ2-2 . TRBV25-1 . TGTGCCAGCAGCCCCGGGGACCCCGGGGAGCTGTTTTTT CASSPGDPGELFF
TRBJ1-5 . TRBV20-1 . TGCAGTGCTAGAGATGGGCGGACAGTTAATCAGCCCCAGCATTTT CSARDGRTVNQPQHF
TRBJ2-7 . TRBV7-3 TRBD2 TGTGCCAGCAGCTTTAGCGGGGGGGCCTCACACGAGCAGTACTTC CASSFSGGASHEQYF
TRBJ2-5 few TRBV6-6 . TGTGCCACCACTCAAGGGGGGGCGCCTGAGACCCAGTACTTC CATTQGGAPETQYF
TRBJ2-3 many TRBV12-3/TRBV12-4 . TGTGCCAGCAGCCCTCTTAGTAGCACAGATACGCAGTATTTT CASSPLSSTDTQYF
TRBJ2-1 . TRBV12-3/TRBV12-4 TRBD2 TGTGCCAGCACGGGTCTTCTAGCGGGGGCGAGGTTCTTC CASTGLLAGARFF
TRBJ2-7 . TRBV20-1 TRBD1 TGCAGTGTCCTGAACCGGGACAGCTTAGACTCCTACGAGCAGTACTTC CSVLNRDSLDSYEQYF
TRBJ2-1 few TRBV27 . TGTGCCAGCAGTTTAGGGGGCTCCGGCTACAATGAGCAGTTCTTC CASSLGGSGYNEQFF
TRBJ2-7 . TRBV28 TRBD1 TGTGCCAGCAGTTTATTCGTGAACTCCAGGGGGCACCACGAGCAGTACTTC CASSLFVNSRGHHEQYF
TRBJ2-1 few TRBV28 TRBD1 TGTGCCAGCAGCGACCGACAGGGTTTCGGGTACAATGAGCAGTTCTTC CASSDRQGFGYNEQFF
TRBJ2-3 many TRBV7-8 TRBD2 TGTGCCAGCAGCAGACTAGCAGGTGATACGCAGTATTTT CASSRLAGDTQYF
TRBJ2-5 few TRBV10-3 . TGTGCCATCAGTGATGTAGGACAGCAAGAGACCCAGTACTTC CAISDVGQQETQYF
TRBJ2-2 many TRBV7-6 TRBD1 TGTGCCAGCAGCTTAGCGTGGACAGGGGCGAACACCGGGGAGCTGTTTTTT CASSLAWTGANTGELFF